This TCR beta chain derives from a study of PD-1 blockade in classical Hodgkin lymphoma. Findings and caveats of the study: Patients newly diagnosed and complete responders had comparable baseline diversity.

Time point: cycle 4 day 1 (C4D1), after 6 weeks of nivolumab. Each patient experienced a relapse that followed autologous stem cell transplantation, and brentuximab vedotin exposure varied. Complete response, partial response or progressive disease was recorded as best response. As concerns this clone: Its antigen is undetermined.

Clones were read by immunoSEQ multiplex PCR, and TCRdb kept only the in-frame ones, dropping some. The table records tens of thousands of clones, more than 75% of them present only once. The germline gives CDR1 LGHNA, CDR2 YSLEER. This CDR3 is 15 amino acids long. V dropped 0 bases and J dropped 8 bases, with 16 bases sitting between them. The source material was peripheral blood mononuclear cells (PBMCs), sampled before the fourth cycle of nivolumab. This sequence joins TRBV4-3 and TRBJ1-2; D remains unclear. The TCR sequence derives from a human donor with classical Hodgkin lymphoma. The DNA for the CDR3 is TGCGCCAGCAGCCAAGAAGCGTGGCCGCCAGGAGGCTACACCTTC. It yields the protein CASSQEAWPPGGYTF.